This T cell receptor (beta chain) came from a study of cytomegalovirus exposure and HLA in healthy donors. Study results and limitations: Many donors shared some public TCRs, even though most TCR sequences were rare.

The CDR3 length is 11 residues. The ends were cut back, 4 bases at V and 2 bases at J, with 5 bases in the middle. CDR1 and CDR2 (germline): DFQATT, SNEGSKA (reference sequence). Donors showed nominal health when sampled, although they likely had unrecorded immune exposures. In the case of this clone: No antigen is known for it.

PCR used 60 Vbeta primers and 13 Jbeta primers. Assay: immunoSEQ multiplex PCR; the TCRdb copy retains only in-frame clones and omits some. The sample has 130,000 to 150,000 clones; around 78% are singletons. Sequenced: PBMCs. V and J are TRBV20-1 and TRBJ1-2; D not certain. This sequence originates from a young woman in good health and CMV-seropositive. This chain's CDR3 is CSATRNYGYTF. The CDR3 DNA is TGCAGTGCTACCAGAAACTATGGCTACACCTTC.